What follows are 10 T cell receptor beta chains derived from one specimen sequenced in a study of blood T cell repertoires in COVID-19. Method: immunoSEQ multiplex PCR; TCRdb's copy keeps in-frame clones and lacks some. Of 250,000 or so clones listed, 90% are singletons. Sample: peripheral blood. These receptors were obtained from a woman aged 60-70 years with COVID-19, enrolled during active disease.

The gene calls are TRBV5-1 and TRBJ1-2; possible D gene TRBD1, 6 bases. Germline CDR1 SGHRS, CDR2 YFSETQ. V was pared by 4 bases and J by 4 bases, with 17 bases between. The length of the CDR3 is 15 residues. Here the CDR3 reads CASSPGGGSAYGYTF. Here the CDR3 DNA reads TGCGCCAGCAGCCCCGGCGGGGGCTCAGCCTATGGCTACACCTTC. The variable domain in full, completed from reference TRBV5-1 and TRBJ1-2, reads KAGVTQTPRYLIKTRGQQVTLSCSPISGHRSVSWYQQTPGQGLQFLFEYFSETQRNKGNFPGRFSGRQFSNSRSEMNVSTLELGDSALYLCASSPGGGSAYGYTFGSGTRLTVV.

This clone was observed a single time. V usage is TRBV7-9 and J usage is TRBJ1-1; D might be TRBD1 (6 bases). V was trimmed by 1 base and J by 2 bases, leaving 20 bases between them. The CDR3 contains 18 residues. CDR1 SEHNR and CDR2 FQNEAQ come from the germline V gene (reference sequence). The CDR3 here is CASSLGSLGQSDNTEAFF. In DNA, the CDR3 is TGTGCCAGCAGCTTAGGGTCTCTTGGACAGAGCGATAACACTGAAGCTTTCTTT. Supplemented by reference TRBV7-9 and TRBJ1-1, the full variable domain reads DTGVSQNPRHKITKRGQNVTFRCDPISEHNRLYWYRQTLGQGPEFLTYFQNEAQLEKSRLLSDRFSAERPKGSFSTLEIQRTEQGDSAMYLCASSLGSLGQSDNTEAFFGQGTRLTVV.

The genes are TRBV10-3 and TRBJ2-1; D gene ambiguous. Trimming shortened V by 3 bases and J by 10 bases, and 7 bases separated the two germline ends. The CDR3 length is 11 residues. Germline V CDR1 and CDR2: ENHRY, SYGVKD. CDR3 residues: CAISDLREQFF. CDR3 DNA: TGTGCCATCAGTGATCTCAGAGAGCAGTTCTTC.

The V call is TRBV9, the J call TRBJ2-5; D is possibly TRBD2 (6 bases). The germline gives CDR1 SGDLS, CDR2 YYNGEE. V gave up 0 bases and J gave up 6 bases, with 12 bases separating them. The CDR3 loop spans 14 amino acids. Here the CDR3 DNA reads TGTGCCAGCAGCGTAGATTGGGGAGGAAAGACCCAGTACTTC. Translating it yields CASSVDWGGKTQYF. Together with reference TRBV9 and TRBJ2-5, the CDR3 gives the full variable domain: DSGVTQTPKHLITATGQRVTLRCSPRSGDLSVYWYQQSLDQGLQFLIQYYNGEERAKGNILERFSAQQFPDLHSELNLSSLELGDSALYFCASSVDWGGKTQYFGPGTRLLVL.

The J gene is TRBJ2-3, the V gene TRBV11-3, with D hard to call. With 3 bases removed from V and 0 bases from J, the gap between germline ends came to 7 bases. From germline, CDR1 is SGHNT and CDR2 YENEEA. The CDR3 length is 14 residues. The CDR3 here is CASSLSRSTDTQYF. The CDR3 DNA follows: TGTGCCAGCAGCTTGTCCAGGAGCACAGATACGCAGTATTTT.

The gene calls are TRBV20-1 and TRBJ2-3; the D gene is possibly TRBD2 (6 bases). The CDR3 has 14 residues. CDR1 DFQATT and CDR2 SNEGSKA come from the germline V gene (reference sequence). V shed 3 bases and J shed 2 bases, with 12 bases lying between them. CDR3 sequence: CSASRGLTTDTQYF. The CDR3 nucleotides are TGCAGTGCTAGTAGGGGACTCACCACAGATACGCAGTATTTT.

The V call is TRBV11-2, the J call TRBJ1-1; no reliable D call. The length of the CDR3 is 14 residues. V shed 5 bases and J shed 4 bases, with 14 bases lying between them. The V gene's germline CDR1 is SGHAT and CDR2 FQNNGV. The CDR3 sequence: CASSRERASTEAFF. The CDR3 DNA follows: TGTGCCAGCAGCCGAGAGAGGGCGAGCACTGAAGCTTTCTTT.

This clone has only one observation. The CDR3 reads CASSLARSGGGQDTQYF. The CDR3 DNA is TGTGCCAGCAGCTTAGCGCGTAGCGGGGGGGGACAGGATACGCAGTATTTT. This chain uses TRBV7-2 with TRBJ2-3, with 11 bases that match TRBD2. Per germline, CDR1 SGHTA and CDR2 FQGNSA. J lost 6 bases, V lost 0 bases, and 8 bases had no gene match. The CDR3 runs 17 residues.

V usage is TRBV5-1 and J usage is TRBJ2-2; 8 nucleotides match TRBD2. This CDR3 region has 22 residues. Per the germline V gene, CDR1 is SGHRS and CDR2 is YFSETQ. Losses at the gene ends were 4 bases for V and 3 bases for J; bases not matched to a gene: 26. CDR3 protein: CASSPVGSSGRESVRDTGELFF. The CDR3 region has the DNA TGCGCCAGCAGCCCTGTGGGTTCTAGCGGGCGAGAATCCGTCCGTGACACCGGGGAGCTGTTTTTT.

This chain uses TRBV6-2 or TRBV6-3 with TRBJ1-1; TRBD1 matches 7 bases. With V trimmed by 5 bases and J by 6 bases, 6 bases remained unmatched. The CDR3 is made up of 13 amino acids. From germline, CDR1 is MNHEY and CDR2 SVGEGT. This CDR3 reads CASSQTGVSEAFF. The CDR3, as DNA: TGTGCCAGCAGTCAAACAGGGGTGTCTGAAGCTTTCTTT.